Sequencing of this T cell receptor beta chain was carried out in a study of blood T cell repertoires in COVID-19. Here immunoSEQ multiplex PCR was the method, and the copy in TCRdb shows in-frame clones only, minus some. This table has hundreds of thousands of clones, 75% to 90% appearing once. The CDR3 has 14 amino acids. Trimming took off 1 base at V and 7 bases at J, with 13 bases between the two ends. CDR1 is SGHDN, CDR2 FVKESK, per germline. This rearrangement joins TRBV14 to TRBJ2-5; D unresolved. The sequenced material came from PBMCs or T cells enriched from blood (not recorded which). The sequence was collected from a man younger than 40 who had recovered from COVID-19. The CDR3 reads CASSQVEILGTQYF. CDR3 nucleotides: TGTGCCAGCAGCCAAGTTGAGATTCTTGGGACCCAGTACTTC.